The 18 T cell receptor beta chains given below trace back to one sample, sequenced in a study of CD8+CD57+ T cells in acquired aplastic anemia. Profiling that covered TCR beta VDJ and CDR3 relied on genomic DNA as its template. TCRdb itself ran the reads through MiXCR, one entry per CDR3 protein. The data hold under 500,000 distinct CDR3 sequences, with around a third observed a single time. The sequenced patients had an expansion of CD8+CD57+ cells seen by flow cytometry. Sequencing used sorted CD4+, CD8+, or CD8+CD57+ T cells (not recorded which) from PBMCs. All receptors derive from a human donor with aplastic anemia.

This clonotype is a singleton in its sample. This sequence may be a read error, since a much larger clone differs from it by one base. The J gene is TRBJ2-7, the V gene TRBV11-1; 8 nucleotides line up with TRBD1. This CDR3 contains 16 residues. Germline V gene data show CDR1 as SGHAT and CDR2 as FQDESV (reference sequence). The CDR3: CASSPDRADHPYEQHF. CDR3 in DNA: TGTGCCAGCAGCCCGGACAGGGCCGACCACCCCTACGAGCAGCACTTC.

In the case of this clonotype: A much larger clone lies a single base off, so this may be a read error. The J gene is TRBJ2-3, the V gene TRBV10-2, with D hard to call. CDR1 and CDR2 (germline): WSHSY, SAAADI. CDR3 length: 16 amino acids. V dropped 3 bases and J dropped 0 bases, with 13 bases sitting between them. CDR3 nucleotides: TGCGCCAGCAGTGACGTTTCGACAACCAGCACAGATACGCAGTATTTT. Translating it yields CASSDVSTTSTDTQYF.

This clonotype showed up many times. The CDR3 loop is CASSEPPFGISTDTQYF. The CDR3, as DNA: TGTGCCAGCAGTGAACCGCCGTTTGGGATTTCCACAGATACGCAGTATTTT. This chain uses TRBV25-1 with TRBJ2-3; D unresolved. Germline CDR1 is MGHDK and CDR2 is SYGVNS. V lost 2 bases to trimming and J lost 2 bases, with 17 bases between them. The CDR3 extends over 17 amino acids.

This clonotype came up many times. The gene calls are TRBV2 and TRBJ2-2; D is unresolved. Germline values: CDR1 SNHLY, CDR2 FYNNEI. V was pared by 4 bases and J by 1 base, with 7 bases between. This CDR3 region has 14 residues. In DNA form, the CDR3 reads TGTGCCAGCAGTGTTTGGGGGAACACCGGGGAGCTGTTTTTT. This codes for CASSVWGNTGELFF. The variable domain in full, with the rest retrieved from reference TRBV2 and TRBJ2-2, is EPEVTQTPSHQVTQMGQEVILRCVPISNHLYFYWYRQILGQKVEFLVSFYNNEISEKSEIFDDQFSVERPDGSNFTLKIRSTKLEDSAMYFCASSVWGNTGELFFGEGSRLTVL.

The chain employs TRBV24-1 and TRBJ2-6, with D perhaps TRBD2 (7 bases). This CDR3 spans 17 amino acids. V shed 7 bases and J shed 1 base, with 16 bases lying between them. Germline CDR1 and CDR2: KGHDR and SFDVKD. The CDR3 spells CATSRRGAGSGANVLTF. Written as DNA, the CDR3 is TGTGCCACCAGCCGACGGGGGGCCGGTTCTGGGGCCAACGTCCTGACTTTC.

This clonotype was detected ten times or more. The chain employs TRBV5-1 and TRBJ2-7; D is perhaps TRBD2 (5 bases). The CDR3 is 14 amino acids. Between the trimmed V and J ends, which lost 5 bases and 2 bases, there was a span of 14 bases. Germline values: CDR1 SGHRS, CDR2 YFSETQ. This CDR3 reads CASRSGLGPYEQYF. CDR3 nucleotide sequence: TGCGCCAGCAGATCGGGGTTAGGGCCCTACGAGCAGTACTTC.

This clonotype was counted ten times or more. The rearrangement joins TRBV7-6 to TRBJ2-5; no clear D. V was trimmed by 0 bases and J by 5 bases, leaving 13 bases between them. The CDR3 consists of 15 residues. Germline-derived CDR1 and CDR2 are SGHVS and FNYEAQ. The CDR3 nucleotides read TGTGCCAGCAGCTTAGCGCACAACGTGGGGGAGACCCAGTACTTC. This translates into CASSLAHNVGETQYF.

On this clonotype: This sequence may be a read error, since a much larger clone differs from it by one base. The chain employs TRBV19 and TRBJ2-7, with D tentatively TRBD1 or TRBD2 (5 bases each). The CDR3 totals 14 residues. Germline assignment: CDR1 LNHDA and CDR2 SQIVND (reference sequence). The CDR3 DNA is TGTACCAGTAGGACGGGGCCTAGCTCCTACGAGCAGTACTTC. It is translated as CTSRTGPSSYEQYF.

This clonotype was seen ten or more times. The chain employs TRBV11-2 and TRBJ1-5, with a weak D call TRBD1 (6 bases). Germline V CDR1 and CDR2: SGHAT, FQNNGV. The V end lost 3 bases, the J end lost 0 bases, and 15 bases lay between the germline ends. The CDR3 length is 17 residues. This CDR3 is CASSLDSGAYSNQPQHF. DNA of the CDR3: TGTGCCAGCAGCTTGGACAGCGGGGCATATAGCAATCAGCCCCAGCATTTT.

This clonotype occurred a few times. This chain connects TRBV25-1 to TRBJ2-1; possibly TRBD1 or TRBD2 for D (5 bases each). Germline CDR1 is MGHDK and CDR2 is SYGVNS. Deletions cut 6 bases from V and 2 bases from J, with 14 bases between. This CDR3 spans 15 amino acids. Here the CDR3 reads CASRTGTATYNEQFF. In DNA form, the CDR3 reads TGTGCCAGCAGGACCGGGACCGCGACCTACAATGAGCAGTTCTTC.

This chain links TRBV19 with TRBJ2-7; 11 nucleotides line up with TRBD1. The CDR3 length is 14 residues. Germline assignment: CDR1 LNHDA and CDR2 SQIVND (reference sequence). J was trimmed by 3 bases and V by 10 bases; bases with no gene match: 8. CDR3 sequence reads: CATRRTGGGYEQYF. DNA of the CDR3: TGTGCCACCAGGAGGACAGGGGGCGGCTACGAGCAGTACTTC.

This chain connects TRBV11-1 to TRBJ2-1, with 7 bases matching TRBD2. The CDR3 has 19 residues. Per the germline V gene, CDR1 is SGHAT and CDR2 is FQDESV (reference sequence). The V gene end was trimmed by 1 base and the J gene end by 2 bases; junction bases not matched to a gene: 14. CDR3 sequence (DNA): TGTGCCAGCAGCTTAGTCGACGTTTCGCCGGGGAGGGCCTACAATGAGCAGTTCTTC. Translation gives CASSLVDVSPGRAYNEQFF.

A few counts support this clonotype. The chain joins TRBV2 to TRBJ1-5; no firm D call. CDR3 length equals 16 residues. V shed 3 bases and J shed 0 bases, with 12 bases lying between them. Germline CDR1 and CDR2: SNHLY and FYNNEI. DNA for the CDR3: TGTGCCAGCAGTGACAGGCCCCCGAATAGCAATCAGCCCCAGCATTTT. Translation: CASSDRPPNSNQPQHF.

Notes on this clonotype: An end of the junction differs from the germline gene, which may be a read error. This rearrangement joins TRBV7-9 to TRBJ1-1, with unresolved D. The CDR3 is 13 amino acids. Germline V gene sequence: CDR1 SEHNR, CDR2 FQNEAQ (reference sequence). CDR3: CASSQVVNTEAFF. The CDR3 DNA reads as TGCGCCAGCAGCCAAGTAGTGAACACTGAAGCTTTCTTT.

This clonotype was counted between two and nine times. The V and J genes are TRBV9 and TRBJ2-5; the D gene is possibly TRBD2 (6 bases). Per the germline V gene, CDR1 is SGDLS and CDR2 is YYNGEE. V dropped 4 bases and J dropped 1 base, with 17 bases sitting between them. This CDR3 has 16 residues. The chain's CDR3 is CASSLSSGGLQETQYF. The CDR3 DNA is TGTGCCAGCAGCCTTAGTAGCGGAGGCCTCCAAGAGACCCAGTACTTC. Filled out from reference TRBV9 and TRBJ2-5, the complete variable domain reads DSGVTQTPKHLITATGQRVTLRCSPRSGDLSVYWYQQSLDQGLQFLIQYYNGEERAKGNILERFSAQQFPDLHSELNLSSLELGDSALYFCASSLSSGGLQETQYFGPGTRLLVL.

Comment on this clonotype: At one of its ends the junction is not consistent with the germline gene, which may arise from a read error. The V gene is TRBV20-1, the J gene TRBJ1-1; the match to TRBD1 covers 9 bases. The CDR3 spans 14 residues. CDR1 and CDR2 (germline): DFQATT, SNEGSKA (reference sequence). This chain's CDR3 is CSVFSGQGSTEALF. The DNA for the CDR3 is TGCAGTGTCTTTTCCGGACAGGGGAGCACTGAAGCTCTCTTT.

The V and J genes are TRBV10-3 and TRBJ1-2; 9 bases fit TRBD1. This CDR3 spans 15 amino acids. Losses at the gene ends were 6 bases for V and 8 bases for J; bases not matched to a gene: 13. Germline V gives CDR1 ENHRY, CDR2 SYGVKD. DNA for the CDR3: TGTGCCATCAGGGGGACAGGGATATCGGCGAGGGGCTACACCTTC. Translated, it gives CAIRGTGISARGYTF.

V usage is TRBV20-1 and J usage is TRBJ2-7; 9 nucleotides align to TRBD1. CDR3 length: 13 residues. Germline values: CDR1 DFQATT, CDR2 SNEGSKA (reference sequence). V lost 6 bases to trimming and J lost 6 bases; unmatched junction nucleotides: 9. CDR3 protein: CSATGTGTGEQYF. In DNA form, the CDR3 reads TGCAGTGCCACCGGGACAGGGACGGGCGAGCAGTACTTC.